The clone carrying this TCR beta chain appeared a few times. Its target is not known. The entry originates in a study of CD4 T cells in relation to SARS-CoV-2 and coronaviruses. The overall study: Controls used an HIV-1 Nef peptide pool or no peptide. Whole-study results and caveats: Monoreactive clones expanded significantly more to SARS-CoV-2 than crossreactive clones did. No crossreactivity against non-spike viral proteins was tested here. Pre-pandemic and post-infection samples never came from the same donor.

Method: immunoSEQ multiplex PCR; TCRdb's copy keeps in-frame clones and lacks some. The data contain roughly 23,000 clones, just under 70% of them seen just once; the ten biggest clones take up around 20%. Unexposed donor CD4+ T cells date from about 2011-2018, before the COVID-19 pandemic. CD4+ T cells were isolated from the cells after about ten days of culture. This CDR3 comprises 15 residues. Germline trimming cut 5 bases from V and 5 bases from J; bases unmatched to any gene: 4. Germline lookup yields CDR1 LGHDT and CDR2 YNNKEL (reference sequence). V gene TRBV3-1 (or the pseudogene TRBV3-2) combines with J gene TRBJ2-1; 12 bases match TRBD2. Sequenced input: CD4+ T cells from PBMCs, cultured in vitro. The sequence came from a human donor in good health. CDR3 bases: TGTGCCAGCAGCATTAGACTAGCGGGGGACAATGAGCAGTTCTTC. It translates to CASSIRLAGDNEQFF.